Only a few counts were recorded for the clone carrying this T cell receptor (beta chain). Its target is unknown. Trimming at V came to 6 bases and at J to 7 bases, leaving 7 bases not matched to a gene. In germline, CDR1 is MNHEY, CDR2 SMNVEV (reference sequence). The CDR3 spans 13 residues. These data originate in a study of cytomegalovirus exposure and HLA in healthy donors. Study as a whole: Among the approximately 410 genotyped donors, less than 85% were placed in the Caucasian-associated ancestry cluster. The study, taken as a whole, reports: Analysis performed later showed TCR beta chains linked to HLA being more clonally expanded than equally common others. Cytomegalovirus status, reportedly, was diagnosed with high specificity and sensitivity by the classifier.

Primers for the PCR totalled 60 Vbeta and 13 Jbeta. Original processing methods: Later reanalysis found around 80 million unique TCR beta chains, roughly 9.9 million of them shared. The protocol was immunoSEQ multiplex PCR, while the TCRdb copy is restricted to in-frame clones and leaves out a portion. The V and J calls and clone size are taken from that table; D and trimming were inferred from the DNA. The sample lists around 150,000 clones, roughly four fifths occurring once. The rearrangement joins TRBV27 to TRBJ1-2; 8 nucleotides line up with TRBD1. The sequence derives from a man aged 55-75 years in good health and CMV-seronegative. Sequences were obtained from PBMCs. CDR3 in amino acids: CASRTGQGRGYTF. As DNA, the CDR3 is TGTGCCAGCAGGACCGGACAGGGCCGTGGCTACACCTTC.